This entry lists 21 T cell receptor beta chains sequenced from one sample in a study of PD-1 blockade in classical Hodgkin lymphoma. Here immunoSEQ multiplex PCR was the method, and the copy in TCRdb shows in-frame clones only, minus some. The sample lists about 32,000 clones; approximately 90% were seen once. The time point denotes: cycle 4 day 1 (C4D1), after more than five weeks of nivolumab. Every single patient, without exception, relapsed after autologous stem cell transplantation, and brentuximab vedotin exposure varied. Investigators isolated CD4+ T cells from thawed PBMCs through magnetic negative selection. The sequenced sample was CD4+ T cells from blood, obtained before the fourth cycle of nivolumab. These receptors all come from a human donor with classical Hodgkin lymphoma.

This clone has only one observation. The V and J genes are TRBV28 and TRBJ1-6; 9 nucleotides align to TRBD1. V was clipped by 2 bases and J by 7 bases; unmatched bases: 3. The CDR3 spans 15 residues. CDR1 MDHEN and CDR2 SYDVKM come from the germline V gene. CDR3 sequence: CASSLGDRVNSPLHF. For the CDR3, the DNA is TGTGCCAGCAGTTTAGGGGACAGGGTCAATTCACCCCTCCACTTT. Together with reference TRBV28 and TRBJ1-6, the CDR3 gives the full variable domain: DVKVTQSSRYLVKRTGEKVFLECVQDMDHENMFWYRQDPGLGLRLIYFSYDVKMKEKGDIPEGYSVSREKKERFSLILESASTNQTSMYLCASSLGDRVNSPLHFGNGTRLTVT.

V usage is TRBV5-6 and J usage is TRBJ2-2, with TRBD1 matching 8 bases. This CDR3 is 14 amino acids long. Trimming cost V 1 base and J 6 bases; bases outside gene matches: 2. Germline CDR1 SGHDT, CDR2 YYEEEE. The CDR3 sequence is CASSLQGAAGELFF. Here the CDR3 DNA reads TGTGCCAGCAGCTTGCAGGGGGCGGCCGGGGAGCTGTTTTTT.

The CDR3 is CASSLLIGTGNQPQHF. The CDR3 region has the DNA TGTGCCAGCAGTTTATTAATTGGGACAGGGAATCAGCCCCAGCATTTT. The chain employs TRBV28 and TRBJ1-5; 9 bases fit TRBD1. CDR1 is MDHEN, CDR2 SYDVKM, per germline. This CDR3 has 16 amino acids. V was clipped by 1 base and J by 4 bases; unmatched bases: 5.

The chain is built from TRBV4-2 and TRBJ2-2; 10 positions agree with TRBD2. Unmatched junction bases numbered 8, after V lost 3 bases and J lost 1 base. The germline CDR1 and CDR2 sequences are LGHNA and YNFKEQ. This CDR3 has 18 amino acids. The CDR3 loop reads CASSQGSGRALNTGELFF. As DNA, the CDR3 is TGTGCCAGCAGCCAGGGGAGCGGGAGGGCCTTGAACACCGGGGAGCTGTTTTTT.

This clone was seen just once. For the CDR3, the DNA is TGTGCCAGTAGGGGGACAGGGAGCGGAAATCAGCCCCAGCATTTT. It specifies CASRGTGSGNQPQHF. The chain is built from TRBV19 and TRBJ1-5; 9 nucleotides match TRBD1. This CDR3 has 15 residues. Germline CDR1 reads LNHDA; CDR2 reads SQIVND (reference sequence). V trimming: 6 bases; J trimming: 4 bases; junction bases outside the gene matches: 7.

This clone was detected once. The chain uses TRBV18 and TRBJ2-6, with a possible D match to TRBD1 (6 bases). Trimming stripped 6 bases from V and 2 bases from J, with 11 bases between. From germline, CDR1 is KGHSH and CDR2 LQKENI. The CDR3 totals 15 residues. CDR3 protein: CASSLTGTGANVLTF. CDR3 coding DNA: TGTGCCAGCTCTCTAACAGGGACTGGGGCCAACGTCCTGACTTTC.

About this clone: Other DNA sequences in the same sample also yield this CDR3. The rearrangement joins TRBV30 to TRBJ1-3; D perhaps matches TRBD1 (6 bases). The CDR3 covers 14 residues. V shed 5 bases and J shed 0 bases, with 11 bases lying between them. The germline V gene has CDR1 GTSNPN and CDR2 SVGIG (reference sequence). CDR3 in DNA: TGTGCCTGGCGCACAGGGTACTCTGGAAACACCATATATTTT. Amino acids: CAWRTGYSGNTIYF.

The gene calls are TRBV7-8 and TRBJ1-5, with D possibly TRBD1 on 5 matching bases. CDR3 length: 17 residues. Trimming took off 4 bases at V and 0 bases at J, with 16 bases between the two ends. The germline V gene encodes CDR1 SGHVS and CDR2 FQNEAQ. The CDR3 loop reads CASSSRGTSNSNQPQHF. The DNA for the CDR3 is TGTGCCAGCAGCTCCCGGGGCACAAGTAATAGCAATCAGCCCCAGCATTTT.

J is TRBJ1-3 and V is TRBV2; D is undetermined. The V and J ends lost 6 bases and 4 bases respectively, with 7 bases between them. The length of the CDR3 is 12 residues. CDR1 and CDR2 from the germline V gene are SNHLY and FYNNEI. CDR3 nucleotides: TGTGCCAGCAGAGAGAGGGGAAACACCATATATTTT. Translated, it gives CASRERGNTIYF.

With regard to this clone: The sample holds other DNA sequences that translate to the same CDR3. The CDR3 sequence is CASSLSGLSYNEQFF. The DNA for the CDR3 is TGTGCCAGCAGCCTTAGCGGCCTTTCCTACAATGAGCAGTTCTTC. The chain carries TRBV27 and TRBJ2-1; weak D call: TRBD2 (6 bases). Trimming cost V 6 bases and J 1 base, with 13 bases left between them. The germline gives CDR1 MNHEY, CDR2 SMNVEV (reference sequence). This CDR3 has 15 amino acids.

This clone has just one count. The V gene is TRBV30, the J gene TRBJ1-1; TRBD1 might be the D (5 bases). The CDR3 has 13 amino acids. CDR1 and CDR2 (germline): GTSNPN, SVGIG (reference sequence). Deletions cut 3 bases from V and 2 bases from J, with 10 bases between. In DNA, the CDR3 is TGTGCCTGGAGCCAGACAGCTAACACTGAAGCTTTCTTT. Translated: CAWSQTANTEAFF. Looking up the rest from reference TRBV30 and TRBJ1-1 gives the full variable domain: SQTIHQWPATLVQPVGSPLSLECTVEGTSNPNLYWYRQAAGRGLQLLFYSVGIGQISSEVPQNLSASRPQDRQFILSSKKLLLSDSGFYLCAWSQTANTEAFFGQGTRLTVV.

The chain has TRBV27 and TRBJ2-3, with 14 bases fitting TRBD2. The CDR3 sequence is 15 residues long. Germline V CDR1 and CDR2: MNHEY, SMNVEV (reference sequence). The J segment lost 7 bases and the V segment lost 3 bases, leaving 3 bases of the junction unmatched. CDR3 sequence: CASSLTSGRGYTQYF. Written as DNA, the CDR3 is TGTGCCAGCAGTTTGACTAGCGGGAGGGGGTATACGCAGTATTTT.

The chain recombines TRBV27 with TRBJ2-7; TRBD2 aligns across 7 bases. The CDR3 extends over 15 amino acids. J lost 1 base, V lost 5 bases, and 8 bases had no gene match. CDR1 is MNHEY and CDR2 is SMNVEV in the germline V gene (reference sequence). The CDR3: CASSPARGWSYEQYF. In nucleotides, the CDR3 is TGTGCCAGCAGTCCCGCGCGGGGGTGGTCCTACGAGCAGTACTTC.

In nucleotides, the CDR3 is TGTGCCATCAGTGAGGGAGGTTGGGGCAATCAGCCCCAGCATTTT. It is translated as CAISEGGWGNQPQHF. This sequence joins TRBV10-3 and TRBJ1-5, with D uncertain. The germline V gene has CDR1 ENHRY and CDR2 SYGVKD. The V end lost 2 bases, the J end lost 2 bases, and 10 bases lay between the germline ends. CDR3 length: 15 residues.

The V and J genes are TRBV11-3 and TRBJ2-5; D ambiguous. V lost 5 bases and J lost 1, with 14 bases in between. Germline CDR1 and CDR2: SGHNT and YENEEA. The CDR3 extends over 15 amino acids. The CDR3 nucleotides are TGTGCCAGCAGCCTTACCCATTGGGGCCAAGAGACCCAGTACTTC. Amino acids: CASSLTHWGQETQYF.

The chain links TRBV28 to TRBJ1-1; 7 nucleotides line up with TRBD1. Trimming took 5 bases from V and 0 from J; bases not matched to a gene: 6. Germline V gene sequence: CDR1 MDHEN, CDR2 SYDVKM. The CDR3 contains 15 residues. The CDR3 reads CASSPWTGMNTEAFF. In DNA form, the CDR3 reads TGTGCCAGCAGTCCCTGGACAGGTATGAACACTGAAGCTTTCTTT. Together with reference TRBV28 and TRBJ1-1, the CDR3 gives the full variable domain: DVKVTQSSRYLVKRTGEKVFLECVQDMDHENMFWYRQDPGLGLRLIYFSYDVKMKEKGDIPEGYSVSREKKERFSLILESASTNQTSMYLCASSPWTGMNTEAFFGQGTRLTVV.

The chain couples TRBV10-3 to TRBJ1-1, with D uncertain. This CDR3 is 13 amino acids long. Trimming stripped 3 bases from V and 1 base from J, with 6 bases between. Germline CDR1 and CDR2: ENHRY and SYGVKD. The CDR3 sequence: CAISDTPNTEAFF. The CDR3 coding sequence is TGTGCCATCAGTGACACCCCGAACACTGAAGCTTTCTTT.

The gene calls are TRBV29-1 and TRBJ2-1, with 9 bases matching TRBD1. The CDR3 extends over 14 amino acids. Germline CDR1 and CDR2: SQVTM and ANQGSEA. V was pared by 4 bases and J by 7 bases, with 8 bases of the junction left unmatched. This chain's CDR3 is CSVGGTGSPNEQFF. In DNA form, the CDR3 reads TGCAGCGTTGGGGGGACAGGGTCCCCTAATGAGCAGTTCTTC.

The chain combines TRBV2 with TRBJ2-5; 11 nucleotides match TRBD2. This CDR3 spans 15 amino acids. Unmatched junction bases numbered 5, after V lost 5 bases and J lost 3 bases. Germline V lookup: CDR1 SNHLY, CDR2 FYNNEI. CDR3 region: CASSQGTSGKETQYF. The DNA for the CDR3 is TGTGCCAGCAGTCAGGGGACTAGCGGTAAAGAGACCCAGTACTTC.

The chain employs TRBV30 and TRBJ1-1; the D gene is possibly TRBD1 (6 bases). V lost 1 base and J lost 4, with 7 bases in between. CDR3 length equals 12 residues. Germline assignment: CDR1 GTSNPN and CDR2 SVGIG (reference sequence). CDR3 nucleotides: TGTGCCTGGAGTGAAGGGGGCACTGAAGCTTTCTTT. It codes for CAWSEGGTEAFF.

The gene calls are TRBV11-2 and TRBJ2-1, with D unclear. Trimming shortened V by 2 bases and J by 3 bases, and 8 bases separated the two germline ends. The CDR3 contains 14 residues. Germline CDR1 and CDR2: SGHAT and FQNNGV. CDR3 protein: CASSLIRDYNEQFF. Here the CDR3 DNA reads TGTGCCAGCAGCTTAATTAGGGACTACAATGAGCAGTTCTTC. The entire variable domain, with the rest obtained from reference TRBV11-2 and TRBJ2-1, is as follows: EAGVAQSPRYKIIEKRQSVAFWCNPISGHATLYWYQQILGQGPKLLIQFQNNGVVDDSQLPKDRFSAERLKGVDSTLKIQPAKLEDSAVYLCASSLIRDYNEQFFGPGTRLTVL.